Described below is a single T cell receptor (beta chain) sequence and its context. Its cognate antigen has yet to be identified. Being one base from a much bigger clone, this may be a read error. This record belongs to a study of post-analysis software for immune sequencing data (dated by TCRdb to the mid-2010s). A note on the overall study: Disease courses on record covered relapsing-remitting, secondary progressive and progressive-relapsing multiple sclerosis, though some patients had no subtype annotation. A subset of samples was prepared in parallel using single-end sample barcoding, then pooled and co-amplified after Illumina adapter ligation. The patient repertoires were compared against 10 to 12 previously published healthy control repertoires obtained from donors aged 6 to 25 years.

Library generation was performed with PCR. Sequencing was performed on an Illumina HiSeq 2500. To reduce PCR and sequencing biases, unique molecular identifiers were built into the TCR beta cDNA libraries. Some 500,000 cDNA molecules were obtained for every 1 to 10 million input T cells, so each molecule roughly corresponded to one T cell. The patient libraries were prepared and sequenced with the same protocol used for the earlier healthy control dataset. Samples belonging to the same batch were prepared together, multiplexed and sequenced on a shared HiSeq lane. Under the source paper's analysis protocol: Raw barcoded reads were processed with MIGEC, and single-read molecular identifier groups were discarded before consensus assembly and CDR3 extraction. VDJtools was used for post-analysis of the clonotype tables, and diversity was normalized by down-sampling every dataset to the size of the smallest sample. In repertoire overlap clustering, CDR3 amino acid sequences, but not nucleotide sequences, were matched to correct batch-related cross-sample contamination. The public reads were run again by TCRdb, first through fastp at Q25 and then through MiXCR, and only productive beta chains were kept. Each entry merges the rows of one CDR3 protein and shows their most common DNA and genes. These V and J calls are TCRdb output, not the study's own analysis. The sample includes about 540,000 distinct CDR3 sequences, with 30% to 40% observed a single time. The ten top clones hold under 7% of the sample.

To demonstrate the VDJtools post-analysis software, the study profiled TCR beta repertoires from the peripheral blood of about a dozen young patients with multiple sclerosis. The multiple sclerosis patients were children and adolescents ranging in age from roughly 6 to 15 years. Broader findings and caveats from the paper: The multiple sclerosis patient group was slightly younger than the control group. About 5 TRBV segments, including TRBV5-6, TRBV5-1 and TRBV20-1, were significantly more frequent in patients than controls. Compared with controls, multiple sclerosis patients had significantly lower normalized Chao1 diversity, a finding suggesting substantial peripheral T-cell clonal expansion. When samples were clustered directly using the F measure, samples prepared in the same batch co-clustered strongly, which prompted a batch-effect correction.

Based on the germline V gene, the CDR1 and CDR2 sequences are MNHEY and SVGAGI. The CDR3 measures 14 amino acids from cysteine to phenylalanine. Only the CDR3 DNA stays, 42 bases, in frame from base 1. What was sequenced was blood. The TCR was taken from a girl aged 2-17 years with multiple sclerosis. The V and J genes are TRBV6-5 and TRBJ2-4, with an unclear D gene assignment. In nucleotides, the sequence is TGTACCAGCAGCCTAGACATTTCCAAAAACATTCAGTACTTC. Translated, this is CTSSLDISKNIQYF.